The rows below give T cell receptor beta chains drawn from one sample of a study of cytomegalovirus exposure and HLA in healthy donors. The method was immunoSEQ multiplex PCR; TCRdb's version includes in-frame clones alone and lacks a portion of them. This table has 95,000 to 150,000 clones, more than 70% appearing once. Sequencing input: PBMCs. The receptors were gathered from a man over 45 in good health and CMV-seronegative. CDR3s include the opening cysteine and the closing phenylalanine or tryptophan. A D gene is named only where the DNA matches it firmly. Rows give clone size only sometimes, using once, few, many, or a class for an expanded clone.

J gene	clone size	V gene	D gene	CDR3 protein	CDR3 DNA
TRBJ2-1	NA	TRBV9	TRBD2	CASSGVAGGYNEQFF	TGTGCCAGCAGCGGGGTAGCGGGAGGGTACAATGAGCAGTTCTTC
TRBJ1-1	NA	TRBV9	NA	CASSVLFDTEAFF	TGTGCCAGCAGCGTCCTCTTCGACACTGAAGCTTTCTTT
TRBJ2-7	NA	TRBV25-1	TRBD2	CASTLAGDRGVQYF	TGTGCCAGCACCTTAGCGGGGGATAGGGGTGTGCAGTACTTC
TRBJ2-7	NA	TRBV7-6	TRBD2	CASSLGGLAGLNEQYF	TGTGCCAGCAGCTTAGGGGGACTAGCGGGGCTTAACGAGCAGTACTTC
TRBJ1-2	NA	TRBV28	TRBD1	CASSFRGRLHYGYTF	TGTGCCAGCAGTTTCAGGGGGCGTCTTCACTATGGCTACACCTTC
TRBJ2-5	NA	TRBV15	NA	CATGRGQETQYF	TGTGCCACCGGTCGGGGCCAAGAGACCCAGTACTTC
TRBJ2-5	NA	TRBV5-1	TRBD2	CATRTSGAQETQYF	TGCGCCACCCGGACTAGCGGGGCCCAAGAGACCCAGTACTTC
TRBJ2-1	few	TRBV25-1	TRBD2	CASTPTSGGSNEQFF	TGTGCCAGCACCCCCACTAGCGGGGGGAGCAATGAGCAGTTCTTC
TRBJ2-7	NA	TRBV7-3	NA	CASSPDTASEQYF	TGTGCCAGCAGCCCCGACACGGCCTCCGAGCAGTACTTC
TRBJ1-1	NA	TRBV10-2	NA	CASSERRGLNTEAFF	TGCGCCAGCAGTGAGAGGCGAGGATTGAACACTGAAGCTTTCTTT
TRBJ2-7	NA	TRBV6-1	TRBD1	CASSGEDRVIGEQYF	TGTGCCAGCAGTGGAGAGGACAGGGTCATCGGCGAGCAGTACTTC
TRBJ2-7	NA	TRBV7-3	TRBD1	CASSLDRVRGNYEQYF	TGTGCCAGCAGCCTAGACAGGGTCCGGGGCAACTACGAGCAGTACTTC
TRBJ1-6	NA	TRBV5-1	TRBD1	CASSSGQDSPLHF	TGCGCCAGCAGCTCAGGACAGGATTCACCCCTCCACTTT
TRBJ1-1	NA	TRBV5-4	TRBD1	CASSARTGVLSGEAFF	TGTGCCAGCAGCGCGAGGACAGGGGTTCTATCTGGTGAAGCTTTCTTT
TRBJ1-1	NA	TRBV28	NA	CASSPGTLTSTEAFF	TGTGCCAGCAGTCCCGGGACACTTACCTCCACTGAAGCTTTCTTT
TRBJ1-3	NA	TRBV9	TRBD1	CASSPGTGGLLGNTIYF	TGTGCCAGCAGCCCAGGGACAGGGGGCCTTTTGGGAAACACCATATATTTT
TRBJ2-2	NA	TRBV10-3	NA	CAISRGTQLRGTGELFF	TGTGCCATCAGCCGCGGGACTCAGCTGCGGGGCACCGGGGAGCTGTTTTTT
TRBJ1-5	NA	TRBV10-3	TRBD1	CAISESTGGWRSNQPQHF	TGTGCCATCAGTGAGTCGACAGGGGGATGGCGGAGCAATCAGCCCCAGCATTTT
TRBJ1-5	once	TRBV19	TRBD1	CASRPGQAYRAQHF	TGTGCCAGTAGGCCGGGACAGGCCTATAGGGCCCAGCATTTT
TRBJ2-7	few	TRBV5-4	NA	CASSSGTLEHF	TGTGCCAGCAGCTCCGGGACATTGGAGCACTTC
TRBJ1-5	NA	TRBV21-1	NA	CANQSHGENQPQHF	TGTGCCAACCAATCTCACGGAGAAAATCAGCCCCAGCATTTT
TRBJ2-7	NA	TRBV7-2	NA	CASSLDLGLSYEQYF	TGTGCCAGCAGCCTCGACTTGGGACTTTCCTACGAGCAGTACTTC
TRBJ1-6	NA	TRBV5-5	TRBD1	CASSSTGVPYNSPLHF	TGTGCCAGCAGCTCCACAGGGGTCCCCTATAATTCACCCCTCCACTTT
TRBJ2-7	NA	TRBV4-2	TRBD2	CASSQDASGGIYEQYF	TGTGCCAGCAGCCAAGATGCCAGCGGGGGGATCTACGAGCAGTACTTC
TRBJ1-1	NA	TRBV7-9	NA	CSSSLTQGGRGEAFF	TGTTCCAGCAGCTTAACACAGGGAGGGAGGGGTGAAGCTTTCTTT
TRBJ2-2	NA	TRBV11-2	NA	CASSLVGGGPSGELFF	TGTGCCAGCAGCTTAGTAGGGGGAGGGCCTTCCGGGGAGCTGTTTTTT
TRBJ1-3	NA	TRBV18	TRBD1	CASHRGPGNTIYF	TGTGCCAGCCACAGGGGGCCCGGAAACACCATATATTTT
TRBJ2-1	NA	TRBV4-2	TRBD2	CASSQEGTSGREQFF	TGTGCCAGCAGCCAAGAGGGGACTAGCGGGAGAGAGCAGTTCTTC
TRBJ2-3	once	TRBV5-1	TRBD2	CASSLGRGGTDTQYF	TGCGCCAGCAGCTTGGGCCGGGGGGGCACAGATACGCAGTATTTT
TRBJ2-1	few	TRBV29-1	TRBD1	CSARQGADEQFF	TGCAGCGCCAGACAGGGGGCGGATGAGCAGTTCTTC
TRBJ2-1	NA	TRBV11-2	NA	CASSLDQRGRGAHNEQFF	TGTGCCAGCAGCTTAGATCAGAGGGGACGGGGGGCCCACAATGAGCAGTTCTTC
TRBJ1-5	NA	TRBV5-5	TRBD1	CASSSGQGGNQPQHF	TGTGCCAGCAGCTCCGGACAGGGAGGGAATCAGCCCCAGCATTTT
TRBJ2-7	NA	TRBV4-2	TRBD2	CASSGTSGSYEQYF	TGTGCCAGCAGCGGTACTAGCGGCTCCTACGAGCAGTACTTC
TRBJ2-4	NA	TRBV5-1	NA	CASSSDSPKNIQYF	TGCGCCAGCAGCTCTGACAGCCCCAAAAACATTCAGTACTTC
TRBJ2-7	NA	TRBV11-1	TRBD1	CASSPDRDRGRYEQYF	TGTGCCAGCAGCCCCGACCGGGACAGGGGAAGATACGAGCAGTACTTC
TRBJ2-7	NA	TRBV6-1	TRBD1	CASTGDRGPYEQYF	TGTGCCAGCACTGGGGACAGGGGACCCTACGAGCAGTACTTC
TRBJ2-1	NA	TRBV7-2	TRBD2	CASSLAGGPGSSYNEQFF	TGTGCCAGCAGCTTAGCGGGAGGGCCAGGGAGCTCCTACAATGAGCAGTTCTTC
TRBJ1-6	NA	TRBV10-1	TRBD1	CANWEGQDSPLHF	TGCGCCAACTGGGAGGGACAGGATTCACCCCTCCACTTT
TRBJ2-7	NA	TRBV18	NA	CASSPVLLHGHYEQYF	TGTGCCAGCTCACCAGTCCTACTACATGGACACTACGAGCAGTACTTC
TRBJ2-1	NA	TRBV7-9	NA	CASSLGARVNEQFF	TGTGCCAGCAGCTTGGGAGCTAGGGTTAATGAGCAGTTCTTC
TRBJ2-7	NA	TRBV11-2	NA	CASNLDTYEQYF	TGTGCCAGCAACCTCGACACTTACGAGCAGTACTTC
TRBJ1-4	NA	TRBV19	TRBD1	CASSMGQGSFVEKLFF	TGTGCCAGCAGCATGGGACAGGGGAGTTTCGTTGAAAAACTGTTTTTT
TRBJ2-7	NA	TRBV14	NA	CASSQVRGSGEQYF	TGTGCCAGCAGCCAAGTCAGGGGTTCAGGGGAGCAGTACTTC
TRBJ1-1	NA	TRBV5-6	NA	CASSPPVLRGNTEAFF	TGTGCCAGCAGCCCACCAGTTCTACGAGGGAACACTGAAGCTTTCTTT
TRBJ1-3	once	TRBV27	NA	CASSPSTVPSGNTIYF	TGTGCCAGCAGTCCCTCCACAGTGCCCTCTGGAAACACCATATATTTT
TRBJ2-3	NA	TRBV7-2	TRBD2	CASSFGSGRATDTQYF	TGTGCCAGCAGCTTTGGGTCCGGGAGGGCCACAGATACGCAGTATTTT
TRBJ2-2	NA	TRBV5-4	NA	CASTQWGGTGELFF	TGTGCCAGCACCCAGTGGGGCGGTACCGGGGAGCTGTTTTTT
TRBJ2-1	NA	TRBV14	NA	CASSREVYEQFF	TGTGCCAGCAGCAGGGAGGTTTATGAGCAGTTCTTC
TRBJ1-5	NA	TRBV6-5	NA	CASSPYSNQPQHF	TGTGCCAGCAGCCCCTATAGCAATCAGCCCCAGCATTTT
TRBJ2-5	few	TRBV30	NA	CAWSVIGGETQYF	TGTGCCTGGAGTGTTATTGGGGGGGAGACCCAGTACTTC
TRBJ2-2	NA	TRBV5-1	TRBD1	CASSFGQGGYAGELFF	TGCGCCAGCAGCTTTGGACAGGGTGGTTACGCCGGGGAGCTGTTTTTT
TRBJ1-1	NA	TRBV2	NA	CASSEGMTGEAFF	TGTGCCAGCAGTGAGGGGATGACAGGTGAAGCTTTCTTT
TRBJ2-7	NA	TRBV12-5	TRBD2	CASGTGLAGEQYF	TGTGCTAGTGGTACGGGACTAGCGGGCGAGCAGTACTTC
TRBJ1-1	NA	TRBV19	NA	CASKLRGIGEAFF	TGTGCCAGTAAACTTAGAGGGATCGGTGAAGCTTTCTTT
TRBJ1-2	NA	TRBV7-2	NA	CASSLVQGIYGYTF	TGTGCCAGCAGCTTAGTTCAGGGGATCTATGGCTACACCTTC
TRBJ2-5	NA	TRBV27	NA	CVAWTVQETQYF	TGTGTCGCCTGGACAGTCCAAGAGACCCAGTACTTC
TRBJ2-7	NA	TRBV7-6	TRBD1	CASSDGQGPYEQYF	TGTGCCAGCAGCGACGGACAGGGGCCCTACGAGCAGTACTTC
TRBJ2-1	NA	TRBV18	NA	CASSPDTSSYNEQFF	TGTGCCAGCTCTCCCGACACTAGCTCCTACAATGAGCAGTTCTTC
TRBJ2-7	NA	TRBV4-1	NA	CASSQESTRGYEQYF	TGCGCCAGCAGCCAAGAGTCTACCCGGGGGTACGAGCAGTACTTC